This T cell receptor (beta chain) derives from a study of shared clonotypes between healthy human individuals. Whole-study context: The donor pool was made up of two women and a few men aged 18 to 49.

The CDR3 length is 15 residues. Germline CDR1 and CDR2: SGHAT and FQNNGV. V was pared by 3 bases and J by 6 bases, with 16 bases between. The table came from immunoSEQ multiplex PCR; TCRdb's copy has only in-frame clones and leaves some out. The table records 1,400,000 or so clones, less than 99% of them present only once. The sample comprised naive CD4+ T cells sorted from blood. As for subset: CD45RA+ positively selected. This TCR came from a young man in good health. V is TRBV11-2 and J is TRBJ2-3, with TRBD1 as a possible D gene (5 bases). CDR3 region: CASSLGPRTRDTQYF. Written as DNA, the CDR3 is TGTGCCAGCAGCTTGGGGCCCCGTACCAGGGATACGCAGTATTTT.